This T cell receptor beta chain came from a study of cytomegalovirus exposure and HLA in healthy donors. Points from the study as a whole: Analysis was performed later, and it showed HLA-associated TCR beta chains to be more clonally expanded than equally common others. CMV antigen specificity was confirmed in vitro for a few CMV-associated chains.

Concerning this clone itself: Its target is not known.

Use of 60 Vbeta and 13 Jbeta primers characterized the PCR. Original methodology: In a later analysis, the count reached some 75 million unique TCR beta chains, with about 11 million shared. The repertoire was sequenced with immunoSEQ multiplex PCR; TCRdb's copy has only in-frame clones and lacks some. V and J calls and clone size are given by that table; D and trimming were obtained from the DNA. Found here are around 160,000 clones, 75% to 90% of them singletons; the top ten hold about 2%. The receptor was derived from a human donor in good health. Material for sequencing was PBMCs.

CDR3: CASSEGGGYGYTF. The CDR3 DNA reads TGTGCCAGCAGTGAGGGTGGAGGCTATGGCTACACCTTC. The rearrangement uses TRBV25-1 and TRBJ1-2, with D unresolved. This CDR3 comprises 13 residues. Per the germline V gene, CDR1 is MGHDK and CDR2 is SYGVNS. V gave up 3 bases and J gave up 4 bases, with 9 bases separating them.